This T cell receptor beta chain originates from a study of long-term antiretroviral therapy in people with HIV (dated by TCRdb to 2022 to 2024). Turning to the overall study: The earliest samples were collected about a decade before the 2015 WHO recommendation for immediate ART, when ART was typically delayed until CD4 counts fell. A retrospective serial study tested whether changes in peripheral blood TRB repertoire composition and diversity were associated with ART initiation and durable HIV suppression. A total of under 250 cryopreserved PBMC samples were contributed to the cohort by 30 adults with confirmed HIV infection, with samples collected serially over a mean of about 6 years (range 1-12). Of the approximately 28 participants with HIV, ten to eleven were female. No cross-contamination during QIAcube processing was seen in test extractions of a monoclonal T-cell line run alongside about 33 polyclonal samples. The paper's findings and limits, for the study overall: Starting ART was linked to a significant rise in TRB diversity, yet even with long-term ART the diversity remained significantly lower than in transplant donor controls. At every time point, the repertoire was dominated by expanded TRB clones first identified before ART initiation, although this dominance fluctuated and, in many PLHIV, declined after ART. Limited PBMC availability meant only the TCR beta chain was sequenced, without alpha chain pairing. Inferences about post-ART repertoire changes were limited because no data were available on ART adherence, viral resistance or therapy changes. The samples span the years 2004 to 2017, and the ART regimens used may be less effective than current regimens. CDR3 length ranges in HIV repertoires were narrower than in controls, and network structure suggested an antigen-experienced repertoire with only a slight naive shift after ART. Because pre-ART samples had limited cell numbers, profiling was done on unsorted PBMC rather than on sorted CD4+ and CD8+ T cells.

Sequencing of the TRB variable region was done with the immunoSEQ hsTCRB v3.0 assay at survey level resolution. The targeted TRB sequencing depth was roughly 40,000-55,000 T-cell genomes per sample. An Illumina MiSeq with a v3 150-cycle kit was used to sequence the pooled TRB libraries. Per the original workflow: Repertoire analysis was run in R within a reproducible Nextflow workflow that covered QC, data transformation and analysis. LymphoSeq2, an R package for exploring AIRR-Seq data, was used to implement the custom analyses. After excluding a handful of samples that yielded fewer than 5000 total TRB sequences, under 200 HIV repertoires remained for analysis. Among the roughly 180 retained HIV repertoires, 59 were collected before ART initiation and more than 120 after ART initiation. Each repertoire was downsampled to 5000 TRB nucleotide sequences, and summary statistics were averaged across 100 downsampling iterations. Only TRB sequences with CDR3 regions of at least seven amino acids were retained for analysis. Two measures captured diversity: a Shannon entropy-derived clonality score and the Gini coefficient. In the repertoire networks, any two of the top 5000 CDR3 amino acid sequences were connected whenever the two sequences differed by an edit distance of one. For TRB CDR3 amino acid sequences, GLIPH2 was used to predict antigen specificity groups and MHC restriction. To flag known associations with CMV, EBV, HIV or tissue antigens, CDR3 amino acid sequences were compared against VDJdb and McPAS-TCR. Pre-ART, post-ART and control groups were compared with Wilcoxon signed-rank tests and Holm-Bonferroni correction. In its TCRdb copy, this immuneACCESS table keeps in-frame sequences only and misses some clones. Where compared with another copy, unresolved V genes explain less than half of these, and the others have no known cause. V, J and clone size derive from that table, while D and trimming were established from the DNA sequence. This sample lists 8,000 to 10,000 clones; approximately 80% were detected once. Approximately 17% of the sample goes to the ten largest clones.

V is reduced by 1 base and J by 8 bases, leaving a spacing of 20 bases between them. The CDR3 runs 16 amino acids, cysteine and phenylalanine included. The retained sequence is limited to the CDR3, 48 bases, with the frame set at the first base. For CDR1 and CDR2, the germline V gene (reference sequence) lists GTSNPN and SVGIG. As for this clone: No antigen is known for it. No per-base quality is available; no much larger clone lies one base away.

To be included, a participant needed at least one PBMC sample from before ART initiation plus at least two post-ART samples. Treatment was received in the United States of America by all participants with HIV. Before DNA extraction, cryopreserved samples of roughly 0.9-10 million PBMC were thawed and then washed. At the time of the earliest PBMC sample, participants with HIV were aged between roughly 20 and 55 years. PBMC samples from each participant spanned 1-4 timepoints before ART initiation and 2-8 timepoints after ART initiation, with a median of 7 samples. For every participant, serial HIV viral load, CD4+ T-cell count, ART history and demographic data were obtained. Genomic DNA was extracted from unsorted PBMC with a Qiagen kit on a QIAcube, with processing performed in batches of 12 samples.

This sample comprised unsorted PBMCs, obtained 0.7 years after starting antiretroviral therapy. This TCR derives from a middle-aged man with HIV. The rearranged chain carries TRBV30 and TRBJ1-4; TRBD1 is perhaps the D gene, given 5 matching bases. The nucleotides are TGTGCCTGGAGTGAATACGGGGCCCGCGGCCCCGAAAAACTGTTTTTT. It translates as CAWSEYGARGPEKLFF.